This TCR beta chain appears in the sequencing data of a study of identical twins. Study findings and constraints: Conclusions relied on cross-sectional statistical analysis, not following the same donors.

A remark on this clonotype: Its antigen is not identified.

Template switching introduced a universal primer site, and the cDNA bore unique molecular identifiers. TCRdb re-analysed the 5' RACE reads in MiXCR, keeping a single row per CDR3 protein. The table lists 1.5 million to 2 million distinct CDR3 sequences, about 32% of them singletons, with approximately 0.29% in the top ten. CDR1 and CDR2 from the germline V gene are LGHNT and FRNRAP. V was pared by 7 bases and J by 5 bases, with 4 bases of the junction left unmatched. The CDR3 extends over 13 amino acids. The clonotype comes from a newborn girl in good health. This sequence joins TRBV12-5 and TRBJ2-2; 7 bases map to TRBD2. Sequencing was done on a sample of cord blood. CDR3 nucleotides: TGTGCTAGTGCGGCTAGCGGAACCGGGGAGCTGTTTTTT. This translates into CASAASGTGELFF.